The rows below give T cell receptor beta chains drawn from one sample of a study of blood T cell repertoires in COVID-19. Clones were sequenced by immunoSEQ multiplex PCR, and TCRdb holds only the in-frame ones, with some missing. The sample includes 65,000 to 70,000 clones, approximately 82% seen only once; the top ten take about 15%. Specimen: peripheral blood. These receptor sequences come from a man of 80 years or more with active COVID-19. CDR3s include the opening cysteine and the closing phenylalanine or tryptophan. The order of the fields is clone size, D gene, V gene, J gene, CDR3 length, CDR3 protein, CDR3 DNA. D genes are given only for firm matches. Some rows have no size entry. The others give once, few or many, or a class for an expanded clone.

>NA|NA|TRBV7-2|TRBJ2-7|16
CASSLAAAGMSYEQYF
TGTGCCAGCAGCTTAGCGGCAGCAGGGATGTCCTACGAGCAGTACTTC
>NA|NA|TRBV30|TRBJ2-7|13
CAWGVGGLGEQYF
TGTGCCTGGGGGGTGGGAGGTCTGGGCGAGCAGTACTTC
>NA|TRBD1|TRBV5-1|TRBJ2-5|16
CASAKDTGQGRETQYF
TGCGCCAGCGCTAAAGATACGGGACAGGGTAGGGAGACCCAGTACTTC
>NA|NA|TRBV3-1/TRBV3-2|TRBJ1-4|14
CASSYRENIGKLFF
TGTGCCAGCAGCTACAGGGAGAACATCGGAAAACTGTTTTTT
>few|NA|TRBV7-9|TRBJ1-4|15
CAGSLPTGTNEKLFF
TGTGCCGGATCACTACCCACAGGGACTAATGAAAAACTGTTTTTT
>NA|TRBD2|TRBV5-4|TRBJ2-3|16
CASSATSGRFTDTQYF
TGTGCCAGCAGCGCAACTAGCGGGAGATTCACAGATACGCAGTATTTT
>NA|NA|TRBV14|TRBJ2-2|15
CASSQGSQNTGELFF
TGTGCCAGCAGCCAAGGTAGTCAGAACACCGGGGAGCTGTTTTTT
>NA|TRBD2|TRBV15|TRBJ2-4|17
CATSGRDYPVVKNIQYF
TGTGCCACCAGCGGCCGGGACTACCCCGTGGTCAAAAACATTCAGTACTTC
>NA|NA|TRBV5-6|TRBJ1-1|16
CASSLTDYLLNTEAFF
TGTGCCAGCAGCTTGACAGATTACTTATTGAACACTGAAGCTTTCTTT
>NA|TRBD1|TRBV9|TRBJ1-2|15
CASSGGQGAWYGYTF
TGTGCCAGCAGCGGCGGACAGGGGGCTTGGTATGGCTACACCTTC
>NA|TRBD1|TRBV2|TRBJ2-1|14
CASSGGQRLNEQFF
TGTGCCAGCAGTGGGGGACAGAGACTCAATGAGCAGTTCTTC
>NA|NA|TRBV7-2|TRBJ2-7|13
CASSLTRGREQYF
TGTGCCAGCAGCTTAACTAGAGGCCGCGAGCAGTACTTC
>NA|TRBD1|TRBV15|TRBJ2-3|15
CATSNRDRGPDTQYF
TGTGCCACCAGCAACCGGGACAGGGGACCGGATACGCAGTATTTT
>NA|NA|TRBV19|TRBJ2-1|15
CASRTGGGPGNEQFF
TGTGCCAGTAGGACCGGGGGTGGGCCCGGCAATGAGCAGTTCTTC
>NA|TRBD1|TRBV19|TRBJ1-1|13
CASSGTANTEAFF
TGTGCCAGTAGTGGGACAGCAAACACTGAAGCTTTCTTT
>NA|TRBD1|TRBV5-6|TRBJ2-1|14
CASSLTGGAREQFF
TGTGCCAGCAGCTTGACAGGGGGAGCACGTGAGCAGTTCTTC
>NA|NA|TRBV9|TRBJ2-2|15
CASSVNRGGTGELFF
TGTGCCAGCAGCGTCAACAGGGGGGGCACCGGGGAGCTGTTTTTT
>NA|TRBD1|TRBV15|TRBJ1-2|12
CATSIDRDGYTF
TGTGCCACCAGCATCGACAGGGATGGCTACACCTTC
>NA|NA|TRBV6-6|TRBJ2-3|16
CASSTPLASGRDTQYF
TGTGCCAGCAGTACCCCGTTGGCTTCGGGGAGGGATACGCAGTATTTT
>NA|NA|TRBV7-6|TRBJ1-1|15
CASSLAEVKNTEAFF
TGTGCCAGCAGCTTAGCGGAGGTCAAGAACACTGAAGCTTTCTTT
>NA|TRBD1|TRBV6-2/TRBV6-3|TRBJ1-4|15
CASSRGQVSNEKLFF
TGTGCCAGCAGCAGAGGACAGGTGTCTAATGAAAAACTGTTTTTT
>NA|TRBD1|TRBV7-6|TRBJ2-5|15
CASSFMTGEGETQYF
TGTGCCAGCAGCTTCATGACAGGGGAAGGAGAGACCCAGTACTTC
>NA|NA|TRBV25-1|TRBJ2-5|14
CASTRSGYQETQYF
TGTGCCAGCACTCGATCAGGGTACCAAGAGACCCAGTACTTC
>NA|NA|TRBV19|TRBJ1-6|13
CASSMPGVSPLHF
TGTGCCAGTAGTATGCCGGGGGTTTCACCCCTCCACTTT
>NA|TRBD1|TRBV27|TRBJ1-2|16
CASSLSRTGQFYGYTF
TGTGCCAGTAGTTTATCGAGGACGGGACAGTTCTATGGCTACACCTTC
>NA|TRBD2|TRBV18|TRBJ2-2|15
CASSPGTSSTGELFF
TGTGCCAGCTCACCCGGGACTAGCAGCACCGGGGAGCTGTTTTTT
>NA|NA|TRBV6-2/TRBV6-3|TRBJ1-1|16
CASSYGPGTPNTEAFF
TGTGCCAGCAGTTACGGGCCCGGGACACCGAACACTGAAGCTTTCTTT
>NA|TRBD1|TRBV18|TRBJ2-7|16
CASSRYRDRETYEQYF
TGTGCCAGCTCACGCTACCGGGACAGAGAAACCTACGAGCAGTACTTC
>NA|NA|TRBV15|TRBJ2-2|16
CATSRGPSVGPGELFF
TGTGCCACCAGCAGAGGGCCTTCTGTGGGGCCCGGGGAGCTGTTTTTT
>NA|TRBD2|TRBV7-3|TRBJ2-3|16
CASSPLAGARTDTQYF
TGTGCCAGCAGCCCCCTAGCGGGAGCCCGCACAGATACGCAGTATTTT
>NA|TRBD1|TRBV27|TRBJ1-2|14
CASSTSGQPYGYTF
TGTGCCAGCAGTACCTCGGGACAGCCCTATGGCTACACCTTC
>NA|NA|TRBV27|TRBJ1-6|18
CASSFTGTLSSYNSPLHF
TGTGCCAGCAGTTTTACCGGGACACTGAGCTCCTATAATTCACCCCTCCACTTT
>once|TRBD1|TRBV6-5|TRBJ1-2|13
CASRGTGDYGYTF
TGTGCCAGCAGGGGGACAGGGGACTATGGCTACACCTTC
>NA|NA|TRBV9|TRBJ2-1|14
CASRAGPGDNEQFF
TGTGCCAGCAGAGCTGGCCCGGGGGATAATGAGCAGTTCTTC
>once|NA|TRBV19|TRBJ2-2|17
CASSISGFTPSVGELFF
TGTGCCAGTAGTATATCGGGGTTTACCCCTTCGGTCGGGGAGCTGTTTTTT
>NA|TRBD2|TRBV2|TRBJ2-3|15
CASSPGLALGDTQYF
TGTGCCAGCAGCCCGGGACTAGCCCTGGGAGATACGCAGTATTTT
>NA|NA|TRBV15|TRBJ1-1|14
CATSRDNGATEAFF
TGTGCCACCAGCAGAGATAATGGGGCCACTGAAGCTTTCTTT
>few|NA|TRBV6-5|TRBJ1-4|15
CASSYTTGTNEKLFF
TGTGCCAGCAGTTATACGACAGGAACTAATGAAAAACTGTTTTTT
>once|TRBD1|TRBV4-3|TRBJ1-1|16
CASSQAYQGVNTEAFF
TGCGCCAGCAGCCAAGCGTACCAGGGGGTGAACACTGAAGCTTTCTTT
>NA|NA|TRBV29-1|TRBJ2-7|13
CSARSGNSYEQYF
TGCAGCGCGAGATCAGGGAACTCCTACGAGCAGTACTTC
>NA|TRBD1|TRBV3-1/TRBV3-2|TRBJ1-2|16
CASKGTPGQISYGYTF
TGTGCCAGCAAAGGAACACCGGGACAGATTTCTTATGGCTACACCTTC
>NA|NA|TRBV7-9|TRBJ2-3|14
CASTRQGSTDTQYF
TGTGCCAGCACCCGACAAGGAAGCACAGATACGCAGTATTTT
>NA|TRBD1|TRBV5-8|TRBJ1-3|16
CASSLATGPRGNTIYF
TGTGCCAGCAGCTTGGCGACAGGGCCGCGCGGAAACACCATATATTTT
>NA|NA|TRBV19|TRBJ1-1|13
CASSGHLNTEAFF
TGTGCCAGTAGTGGGCACTTGAACACTGAAGCTTTCTTT
>NA|TRBD2|TRBV24-1|TRBJ2-1|17
CATSDLPTSGRPNEQFF
TGTGCCACCAGTGATCTACCGACTAGCGGGAGACCCAATGAGCAGTTCTTC
>NA|NA|TRBV2|TRBJ1-4|13
CASEQGRREKLFF
TGTGCCAGCGAACAGGGACGGCGTGAAAAACTGTTTTTT
>NA|NA|TRBV12-2|TRBJ1-1|15
CASRSRQGASTRGFF
TGTGCAAGTCGCTCGCGACAGGGGGCGTCGACACGAGGTTTCTTT
>NA|TRBD1|TRBV4-1|TRBJ2-7|15
CASSPIEQGVHEQYF
TGCGCCAGCAGCCCAATAGAACAGGGGGTCCACGAGCAGTACTTC
>NA|TRBD1|TRBV6-2/TRBV6-3|TRBJ2-7|14
CASSYSTGAYEQYF
TGTGCCAGCAGTTACTCAACAGGGGCCTACGAGCAGTACTTC
>NA|NA|TRBV1|TRBJ2-5|16
CTSSLALTGGQETQYF
TGCACCAGCAGCCTTGCCCTGACAGGGGGCCAAGAGACCCAGTACTTC
>NA|NA|TRBV5-1|TRBJ2-1|12
CASSFGDNEQFF
TGCGCCAGCAGCTTCGGGGACAATGAGCAGTTCTTC
>NA|NA|TRBV6-5|TRBJ2-7|13
CASSKGGGYEQYF
TGTGCCAGCAGTAAGGGGGGGGGTTACGAGCAGTACTTC